The sequence of this TCR beta chain was determined in a study of T cell responses to AZD1222 COVID-19 vaccine. Assay used: immunoSEQ multiplex PCR; TCRdb lists only in-frame clones, some missing. This repertoire shows about 100,000 clones, around 90% found once; its top ten account for under 2%. CDR3 length: 19 residues. Trimming removed 0 bases at V and 0 bases at J, with 22 bases between. CDR1 SQVTM and CDR2 ANQGSEA come from the germline V gene. The input for sequencing was peripheral blood, taken on day 0 of AZD1222 vaccination. The chain combines TRBV29-1 with TRBJ2-3; D call uncertain. The TCR comes from an adult in good health. The DNA of the CDR3 is TGCAGCGTTGAAGATGGACGATTTGGGCGGACCTTTAGCACAGATACGCAGTATTTT. Translation gives CSVEDGRFGRTFSTDTQYF.